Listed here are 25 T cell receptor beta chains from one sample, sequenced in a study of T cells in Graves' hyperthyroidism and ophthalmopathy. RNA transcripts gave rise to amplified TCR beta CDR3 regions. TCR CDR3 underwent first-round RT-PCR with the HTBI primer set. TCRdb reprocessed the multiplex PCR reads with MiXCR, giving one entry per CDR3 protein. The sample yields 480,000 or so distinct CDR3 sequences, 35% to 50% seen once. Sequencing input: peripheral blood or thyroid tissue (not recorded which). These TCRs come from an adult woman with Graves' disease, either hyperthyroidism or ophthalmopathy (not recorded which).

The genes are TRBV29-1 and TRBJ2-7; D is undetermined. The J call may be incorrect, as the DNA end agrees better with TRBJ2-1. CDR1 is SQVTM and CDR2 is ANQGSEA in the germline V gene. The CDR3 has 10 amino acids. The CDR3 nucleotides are TGCAGCGCCCTACAGTATGAGCAGTTCTTC. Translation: CSALQYEQFF.

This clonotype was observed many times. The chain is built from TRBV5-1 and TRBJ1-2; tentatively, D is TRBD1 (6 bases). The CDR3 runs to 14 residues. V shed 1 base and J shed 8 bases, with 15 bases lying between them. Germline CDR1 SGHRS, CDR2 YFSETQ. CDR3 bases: TGCGCCAGCAGCTTGAAGGCAGGGGACGGGGGCTACACCTTC. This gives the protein CASSLKAGDGGYTF.

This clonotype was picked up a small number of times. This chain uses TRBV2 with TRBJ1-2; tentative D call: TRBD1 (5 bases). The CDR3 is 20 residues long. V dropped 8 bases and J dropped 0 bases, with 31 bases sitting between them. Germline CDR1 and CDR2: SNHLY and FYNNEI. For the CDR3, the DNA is TGTGCCAGCGCCCCCGGGCGGGTGATCGGGGCCTTGCTAGCTAACTATGGCTACACCTTC. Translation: CASAPGRVIGALLANYGYTF.

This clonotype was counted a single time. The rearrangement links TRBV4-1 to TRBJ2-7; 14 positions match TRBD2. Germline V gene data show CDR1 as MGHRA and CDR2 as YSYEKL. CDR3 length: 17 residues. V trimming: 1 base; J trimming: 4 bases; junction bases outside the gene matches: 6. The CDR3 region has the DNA TGCGCCAGCAGCCAAGGGCTAGGGACTAGCGGGAGTTACGAGCAGTACTTC. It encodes CASSQGLGTSGSYEQYF.

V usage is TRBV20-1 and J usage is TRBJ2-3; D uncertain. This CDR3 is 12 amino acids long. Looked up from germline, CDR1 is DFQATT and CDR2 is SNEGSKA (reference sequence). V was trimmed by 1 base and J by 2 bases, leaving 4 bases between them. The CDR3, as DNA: TGCAGTGCTAGAGCTGTCACAGATACGCAGTATTTT. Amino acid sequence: CSARAVTDTQYF.

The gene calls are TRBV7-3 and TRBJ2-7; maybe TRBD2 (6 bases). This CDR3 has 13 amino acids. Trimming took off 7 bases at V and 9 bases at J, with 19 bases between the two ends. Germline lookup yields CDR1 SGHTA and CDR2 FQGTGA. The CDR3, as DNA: TGTGCCAGCATCGGAGGGGAACTCTCGGGGCAGTACTTC. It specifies CASIGGELSGQYF.

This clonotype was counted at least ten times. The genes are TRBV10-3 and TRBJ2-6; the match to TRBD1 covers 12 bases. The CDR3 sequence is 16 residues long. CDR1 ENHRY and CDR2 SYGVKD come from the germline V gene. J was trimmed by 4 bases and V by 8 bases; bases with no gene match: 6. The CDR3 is CAIGGTGGEGANVLTF. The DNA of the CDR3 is TGTGCCATCGGGGGGACAGGGGGCGAAGGGGCCAACGTCCTGACTTTC.

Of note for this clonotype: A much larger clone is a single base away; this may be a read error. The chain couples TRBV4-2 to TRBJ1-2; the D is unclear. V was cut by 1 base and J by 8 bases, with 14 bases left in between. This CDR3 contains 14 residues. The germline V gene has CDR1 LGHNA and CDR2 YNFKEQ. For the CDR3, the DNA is TGTGCCAGCAGCCAAGGTACACGGGCTGGGGGCTACACCTTC. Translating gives CASSQGTRAGGYTF.

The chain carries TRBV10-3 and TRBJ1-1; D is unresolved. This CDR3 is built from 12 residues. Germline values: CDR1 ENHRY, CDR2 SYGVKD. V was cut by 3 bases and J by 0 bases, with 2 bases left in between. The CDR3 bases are TGTGCCATCAGTGACATGAACACTGAAGCTTTCTTT. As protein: CAISDMNTEAFF.

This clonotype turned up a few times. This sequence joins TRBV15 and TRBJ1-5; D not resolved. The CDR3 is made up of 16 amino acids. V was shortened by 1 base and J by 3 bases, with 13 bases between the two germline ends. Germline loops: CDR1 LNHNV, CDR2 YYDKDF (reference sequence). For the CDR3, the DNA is TGTGCCACCAGCAGAGTTTCGACGGGATTCAATCAGCCCCAGCATTTT. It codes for CATSRVSTGFNQPQHF.

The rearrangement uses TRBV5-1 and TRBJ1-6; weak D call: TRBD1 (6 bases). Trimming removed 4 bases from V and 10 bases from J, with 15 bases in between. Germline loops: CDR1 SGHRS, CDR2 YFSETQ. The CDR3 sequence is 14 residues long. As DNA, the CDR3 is TGCGCCAGCAGCACCGGGACACAGCCCTCACCCCTCCACTTT. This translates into CASSTGTQPSPLHF.

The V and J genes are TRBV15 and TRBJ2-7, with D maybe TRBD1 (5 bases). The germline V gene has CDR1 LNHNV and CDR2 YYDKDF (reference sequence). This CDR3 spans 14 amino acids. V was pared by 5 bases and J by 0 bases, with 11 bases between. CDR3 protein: CATSSDSHSYEQYF. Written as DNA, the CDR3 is TGTGCCACCAGCTCCGACAGCCACTCCTACGAGCAGTACTTC.

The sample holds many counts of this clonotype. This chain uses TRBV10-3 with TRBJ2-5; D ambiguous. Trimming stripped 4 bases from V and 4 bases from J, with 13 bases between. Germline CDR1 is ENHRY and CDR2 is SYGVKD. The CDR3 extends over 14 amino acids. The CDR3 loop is CAISGIFPPETQYF. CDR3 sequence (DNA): TGTGCCATCAGTGGAATCTTCCCCCCAGAGACCCAGTACTTC.

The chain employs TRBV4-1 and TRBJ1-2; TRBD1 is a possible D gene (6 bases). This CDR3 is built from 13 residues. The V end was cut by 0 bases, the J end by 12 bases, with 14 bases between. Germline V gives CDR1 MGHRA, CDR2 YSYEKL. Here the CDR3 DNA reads TGCGCCAGCAGCCAAGATAGGGACACTGGAAACACCTTC. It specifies CASSQDRDTGNTF.

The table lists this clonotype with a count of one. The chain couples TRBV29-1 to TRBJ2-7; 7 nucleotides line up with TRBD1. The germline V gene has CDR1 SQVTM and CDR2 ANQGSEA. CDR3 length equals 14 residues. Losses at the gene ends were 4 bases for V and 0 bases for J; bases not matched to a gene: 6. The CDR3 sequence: CSVGKGGGSYEQYF. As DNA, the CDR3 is TGCAGCGTTGGAAAAGGGGGCGGCTCCTACGAGCAGTACTTC.

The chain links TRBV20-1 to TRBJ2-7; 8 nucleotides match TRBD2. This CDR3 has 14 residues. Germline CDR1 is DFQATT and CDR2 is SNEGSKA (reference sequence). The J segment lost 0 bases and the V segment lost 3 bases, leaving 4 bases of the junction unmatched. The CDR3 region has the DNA TGCAGTGCTAGTCGCGGGGGGTACTCCTACGAGCAGTACTTC. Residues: CSASRGGYSYEQYF.

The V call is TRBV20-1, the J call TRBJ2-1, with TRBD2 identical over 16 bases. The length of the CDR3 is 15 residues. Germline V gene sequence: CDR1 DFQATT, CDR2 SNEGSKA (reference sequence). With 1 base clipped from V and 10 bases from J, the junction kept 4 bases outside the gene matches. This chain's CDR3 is CSARGPGLAGGEQFF. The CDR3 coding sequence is TGCAGTGCTAGAGGTCCGGGACTAGCGGGAGGGGAGCAGTTCTTC.

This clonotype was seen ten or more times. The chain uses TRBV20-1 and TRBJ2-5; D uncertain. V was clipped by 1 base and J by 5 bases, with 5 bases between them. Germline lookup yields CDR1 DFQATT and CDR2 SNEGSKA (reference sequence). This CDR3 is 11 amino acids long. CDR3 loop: CSARVRETQYF. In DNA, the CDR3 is TGCAGTGCTAGAGTCAGGGAGACCCAGTACTTC.

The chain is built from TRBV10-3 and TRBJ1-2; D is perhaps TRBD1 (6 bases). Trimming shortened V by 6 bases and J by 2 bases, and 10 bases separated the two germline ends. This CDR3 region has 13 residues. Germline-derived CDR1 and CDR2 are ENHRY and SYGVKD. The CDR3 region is CAIRVGGNYGYTF. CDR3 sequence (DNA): TGTGCCATCAGGGTAGGGGGGAACTATGGCTACACCTTC.

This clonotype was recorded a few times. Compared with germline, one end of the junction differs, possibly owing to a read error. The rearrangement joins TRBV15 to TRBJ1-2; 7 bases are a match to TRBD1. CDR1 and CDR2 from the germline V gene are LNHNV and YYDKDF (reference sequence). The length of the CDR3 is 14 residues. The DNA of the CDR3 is TGTGCCACCAGCAGAGAGACAGGGTTTCATGGCTGCACCTTC. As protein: CATSRETGFHGCTF.

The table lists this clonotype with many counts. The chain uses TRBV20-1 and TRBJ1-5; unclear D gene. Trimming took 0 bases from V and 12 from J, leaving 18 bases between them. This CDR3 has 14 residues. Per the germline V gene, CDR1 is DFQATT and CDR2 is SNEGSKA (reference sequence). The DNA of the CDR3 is TGCAGTGCTAGAGATTGGGCTACGACGCCGCTCCAGCATTTT. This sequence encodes CSARDWATTPLQHF.

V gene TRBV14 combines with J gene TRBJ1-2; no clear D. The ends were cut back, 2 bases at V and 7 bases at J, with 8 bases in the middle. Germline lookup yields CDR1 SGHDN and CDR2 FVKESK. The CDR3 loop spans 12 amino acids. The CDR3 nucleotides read TGTGCCAGCAGCCAACCCTCCAGTGGCTACACCTTC. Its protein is CASSQPSSGYTF.

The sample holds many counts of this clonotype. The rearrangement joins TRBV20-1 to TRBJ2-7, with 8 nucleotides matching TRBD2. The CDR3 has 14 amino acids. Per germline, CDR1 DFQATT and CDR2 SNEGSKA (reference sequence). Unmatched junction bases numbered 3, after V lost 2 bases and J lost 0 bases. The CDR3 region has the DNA TGCAGTGCTAGACGGACTAGCCGCTCCTACGAGCAGTACTTC. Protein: CSARRTSRSYEQYF.

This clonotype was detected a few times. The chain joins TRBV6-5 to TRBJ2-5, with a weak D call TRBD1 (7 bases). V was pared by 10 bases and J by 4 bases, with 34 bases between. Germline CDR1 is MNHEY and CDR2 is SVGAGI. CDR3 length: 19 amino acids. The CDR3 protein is CATSYRGPTSSGFRETQYF. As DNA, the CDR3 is TGTGCCACCTCCTACAGGGGCCCGACTAGTTCGGGGTTTAGAGAGACCCAGTACTTC.

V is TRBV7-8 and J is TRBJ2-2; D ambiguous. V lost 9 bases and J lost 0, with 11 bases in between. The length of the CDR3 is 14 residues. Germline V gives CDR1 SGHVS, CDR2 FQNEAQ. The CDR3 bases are TGTGCCAGTTCCAGCATCGCGAACACCGGGGAGCTGTTTTTT. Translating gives CASSSIANTGELFF.